Below, 20 T cell receptor beta chains from the same sample are listed, as sequenced in a study of long-term antiretroviral therapy in people with HIV (dated 2022 in TCRdb). The immunoSEQ hsTCRB v3.0 assay was used at survey level resolution for TRB variable region sequencing. Entries here come from immuneACCESS through TCRdb and include only in-frame sequences with V and J called. Some clones fail to appear in such tables; in the studies checked, an unresolved V gene covers under half of the shortfall, and the cause of the remainder is unknown. The sample table contains tens of thousands of clones; only one count was recorded for around 87% of them. The ten top clones hold about 8.1% of the sample. The source material was unsorted PBMCs, sampled 0.2 years before starting antiretroviral therapy. The receptors stem from a man younger than 30 with HIV.

The rearrangement joins TRBV7-6 to TRBJ2-5; D possibly corresponds to TRBD1 (6 bases). V lost 2 bases and J lost 4, with 11 bases in between. The CDR3 has 14 residues. Germline V gene data show CDR1 as SGHVS and CDR2 as FNYEAQ. The CDR3 here is CASSLIPQGETQYF. Here the CDR3 DNA reads TGTGCCAGCAGCTTAATCCCACAGGGAGAGACCCAGTACTTC.

The V call is TRBV7-9, the J call TRBJ2-7, with TRBD2 matching 7 bases. The ends lost 4 bases at V and 5 bases at J; junction bases unmatched: 2. The CDR3 contains 12 residues. Germline V gives CDR1 SEHNR, CDR2 FQNEAQ (reference sequence). CDR3 amino acids: CASSWTRDEQYF. The DNA of the CDR3 is TGTGCCAGCAGCTGGACTAGGGACGAGCAGTACTTC.

This clone was detected only once. The chain joins TRBV5-4 to TRBJ2-2; 7 bases line up with TRBD1. CDR1 and CDR2 (germline): SGHNT, YYREEE (reference sequence). The CDR3 runs 15 residues. After removal of 3 bases from V and 4 bases from J, the junction contained 6 bases not matched to a gene. The CDR3 coding sequence is TGTGCCAGCAGCTATGACAGGGTTTCCACCGGGGAGCTGTTTTTT. This encodes CASSYDRVSTGELFF.

The V gene is TRBV7-6, the J gene TRBJ1-1, with D possibly being TRBD1 (5 bases). The V end lost 5 bases, the J end lost 4 bases, and 11 bases lay between the germline ends. The germline CDR1 and CDR2 sequences are SGHVS and FNYEAQ. The CDR3 extends over 13 amino acids. The CDR3 loop is CASSPREGTEAFF. The DNA for the CDR3 is TGTGCCAGCAGCCCCAGGGAGGGCACTGAAGCTTTCTTT.

This clone showed up just once. The V and J genes are TRBV5-1 and TRBJ2-1; 7 nucleotides match TRBD1. Losses at the gene ends were 2 bases for V and 9 bases for J; bases not matched to a gene: 5. Germline-derived CDR1 and CDR2 are SGHRS and YFSETQ. The CDR3 runs to 13 residues. In DNA, the CDR3 is TGCGCCAGCAGCTTAAGGACAGGTTCTGAGCAGTTCTTC. Translation gives CASSLRTGSEQFF.

The CDR3 spells CASSGGTGANTEAFF. The CDR3 DNA is TGCGCCAGCAGCGGCGGGACAGGGGCGAACACTGAAGCTTTCTTT. This chain joins TRBV5-1 and TRBJ1-1; 10 bases map to TRBD1. Unmatched junction bases numbered 4, after V lost 4 bases and J lost 1 base. CDR1 and CDR2 (germline): SGHRS, YFSETQ. The CDR3 runs to 15 residues.

This rearrangement joins TRBV5-1 to TRBJ2-7, with D perhaps matching TRBD2 (6 bases). This CDR3 region has 16 residues. V shed 0 bases and J shed 5 bases, with 18 bases lying between them. Germline-derived CDR1 and CDR2 are SGHRS and YFSETQ. Written as DNA, the CDR3 is TGCGCCAGCAGCTTGGGTGTGACTAGTCAGGTCCACGAGCAGTACTTC. It is translated as CASSLGVTSQVHEQYF.

V gene TRBV19 combines with J gene TRBJ1-2; D is perhaps TRBD1 (6 bases). CDR1 LNHDA and CDR2 SQIVND come from the germline V gene (reference sequence). The CDR3 has 14 residues. Trimming shortened V by 11 bases and J by 0 bases, and 16 bases separated the two germline ends. CDR3 amino acids: CAVGQGPSNYGYTF. In DNA form, the CDR3 reads TGTGCCGTAGGGCAGGGGCCTTCTAACTATGGCTACACCTTC.

The genes are TRBV28 and TRBJ1-2, with a tentative D call TRBD1 (6 bases). V shed 10 bases and J shed 0 bases, with 12 bases lying between them. The CDR3 is 13 amino acids. Germline CDR1 is MDHEN and CDR2 is SYDVKM. The CDR3 protein is CATTGKTNYGYTF. CDR3 in DNA: TGTGCCACCACAGGGAAGACTAACTATGGCTACACCTTC.

This chain links TRBV5-1 with TRBJ1-4; no clear D. The CDR3 extends over 14 amino acids. V gave up 0 bases and J gave up 7 bases, with 10 bases separating them. CDR1 SGHRS and CDR2 YFSETQ come from the germline V gene. The CDR3 loop is CASSLGHGSEKLFF. DNA of the CDR3: TGCGCCAGCAGCTTGGGACATGGCAGTGAAAAACTGTTTTTT.

This rearrangement joins TRBV4-3 to TRBJ2-7; D is unresolved. Looked up from germline, CDR1 is LGHNA and CDR2 is YSLEER. The CDR3 is 13 residues long. V lost 1 base, J lost 3 bases, and 7 bases lay in between. CDR3 sequence reads: CASSQGAGYEQYF. CDR3 in DNA: TGCGCCAGCAGCCAAGGGGCAGGCTACGAGCAGTACTTC.

The genes are TRBV9 and TRBJ2-1; the match to TRBD2 covers 9 bases. The germline V gene has CDR1 SGDLS and CDR2 YYNGEE. This CDR3 has 16 residues. V dropped 1 base and J dropped 4; count of bases not matched to a gene: 6. CDR3 DNA: TGTGCCAGCAGCGTATACGCGGGAGGGGGATACAATGAGCAGTTCTTC. This encodes CASSVYAGGGYNEQFF.

V gene TRBV15 combines with J gene TRBJ2-7; D remains ambiguous. Germline V gene lookup returns CDR1 LNHNV and CDR2 YYDKDF (reference sequence). The V gene lost 3 bases and the J gene lost 1 base, with 13 bases spanning the gap. CDR3 length equals 15 residues. In nucleotides, the CDR3 is TGTGCCACCAGCAGTCCCGGGTCCCCTTCCTACGAGCAGTACTTC. Encoded protein: CATSSPGSPSYEQYF.

The chain has TRBV5-6 and TRBJ2-1; possibly TRBD2 for D (7 bases). CDR1 and CDR2 from the germline V gene are SGHDT and YYEEEE. Trimming pared 4 bases from V and 1 base from J, leaving 15 bases between. CDR3 length: 16 amino acids. Here the CDR3 reads CASSPEGGGSYNEQFF. CDR3 coding DNA: TGTGCCAGCAGCCCCGAGGGGGGGGGTTCCTACAATGAGCAGTTCTTC.

This rearrangement joins TRBV7-8 to TRBJ2-5; 7 bases fit TRBD1. V shed 5 bases, J shed 6 bases, and the junction held 12 bases outside the gene matches. This CDR3 comprises 15 residues. Germline assignment: CDR1 SGHVS and CDR2 FQNEAQ. CDR3 DNA sequence: TGTGCCAGCAGCGCCCAACAGGGGCCTAGCCAGACCCAGTACTTC. Translating gives CASSAQQGPSQTQYF.

The chain uses TRBV13 and TRBJ2-7; 7 positions match TRBD2. This CDR3 is built from 15 residues. Germline V gives CDR1 PRHDT, CDR2 FYEKMQ (reference sequence). J gave up 0 bases and V 4 bases, and 6 bases lay outside the gene matches. Written as DNA, the CDR3 is TGTGCCAGCAGCTACCACAGCGGGAACTCCTACGAGCAGTACTTC. It encodes CASSYHSGNSYEQYF.

The chain couples TRBV4-3 to TRBJ1-1; 7 bases are shared with TRBD1. Germline lookup yields CDR1 LGHNA and CDR2 YSLEER. The V gene end was trimmed by 4 bases and the J gene end by 5 bases; junction bases not matched to a gene: 4. The CDR3 covers 13 residues. The CDR3 DNA sequence: TGCGCCAGCAGCCCCTACAGGGGAACTGAAGCTTTCTTT. Translation gives CASSPYRGTEAFF.

This sequence joins TRBV7-3 and TRBJ2-2; D gene uncertain. Trimming stripped 5 bases from V and 0 bases from J, with 7 bases between. The CDR3 contains 14 residues. Germline V lookup: CDR1 SGHTA, CDR2 FQGTGA. In DNA form, the CDR3 reads TGTGCCAGCAGCCCCCAAACGAACACCGGGGAGCTGTTTTTT. It encodes CASSPQTNTGELFF.

The CDR3 here is CASSLPSGTSIRSYNEQFF. CDR3 DNA: TGTGCCAGCAGCTTACCCTCCGGGACTAGCATTCGCTCCTACAATGAGCAGTTCTTC. This chain joins TRBV7-9 and TRBJ2-1; TRBD2 matches at 9 bases. The CDR3 is 19 amino acids. CDR1 and CDR2 from the germline V gene are SEHNR and FQNEAQ (reference sequence). The V and J ends lost 2 bases and 0 bases, in that order; junction bases with no gene match: 11. The entire variable domain, with the rest obtained from reference TRBV7-9 and TRBJ2-1, is as follows: DTGVSQNPRHKITKRGQNVTFRCDPISEHNRLYWYRQTLGQGPEFLTYFQNEAQLEKSRLLSDRFSAERPKGSFSTLEIQRTEQGDSAMYLCASSLPSGTSIRSYNEQFFGPGTRLTVL.

This chain uses TRBV6-6 with TRBJ2-5; D perhaps matches TRBD2 (5 bases). Trimming pared 7 bases from V and 1 base from J, leaving 10 bases between. The CDR3 covers 13 residues. Germline V lookup: CDR1 MNHNY, CDR2 SVGAGI (reference sequence). The CDR3 DNA follows: TGTGCCAGCATTCAAGGAGGCCAAGAGACCCAGTACTTC. This sequence encodes CASIQGGQETQYF.